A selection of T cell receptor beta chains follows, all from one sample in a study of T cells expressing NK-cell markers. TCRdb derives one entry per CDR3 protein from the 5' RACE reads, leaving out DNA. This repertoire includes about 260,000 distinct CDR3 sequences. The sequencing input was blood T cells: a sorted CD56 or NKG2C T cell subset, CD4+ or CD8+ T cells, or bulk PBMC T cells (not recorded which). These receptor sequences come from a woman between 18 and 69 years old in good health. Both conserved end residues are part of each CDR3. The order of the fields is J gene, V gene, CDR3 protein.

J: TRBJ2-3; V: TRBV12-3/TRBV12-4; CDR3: CASSLGGKASTDTQYF
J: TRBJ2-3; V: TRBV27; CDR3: CASSLGGPLTDTQYF
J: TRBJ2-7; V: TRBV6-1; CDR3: CASKTVMGYEQYF
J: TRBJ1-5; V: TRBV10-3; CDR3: CAISERWDSDQPQHF
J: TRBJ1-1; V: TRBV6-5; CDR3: CASSYSGTRGTEAFF
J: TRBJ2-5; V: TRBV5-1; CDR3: CASSLGQYQETQYF
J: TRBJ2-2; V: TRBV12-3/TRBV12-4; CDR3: CASMKNSGPGELFF
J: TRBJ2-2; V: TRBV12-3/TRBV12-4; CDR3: CASNPAGGISGELFF
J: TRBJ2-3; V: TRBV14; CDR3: CASSQRQTSTDTQYF
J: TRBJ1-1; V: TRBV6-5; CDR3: CASSYGTGVSEAFF
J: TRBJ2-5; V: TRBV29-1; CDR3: CSVEARLGETQYF
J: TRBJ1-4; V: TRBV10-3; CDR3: CAISPGANEKLFF
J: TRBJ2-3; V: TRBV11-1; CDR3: CASSSSGRGTDTQYF
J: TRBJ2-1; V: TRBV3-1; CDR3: CASSQLGQQQFF
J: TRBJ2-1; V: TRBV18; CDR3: CASSPLARTSDSYNEQFF
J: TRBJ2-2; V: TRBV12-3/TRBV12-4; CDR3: CASRGTGRAPGELFF
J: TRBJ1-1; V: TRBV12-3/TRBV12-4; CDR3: CASSPFEGDTEAFF